This T cell receptor (beta chain) was found in a study of beta chain features in type 1 diabetes. CDR3 length: 14 amino acids. Germline V gives CDR1 LNHDA, CDR2 SQIVND (reference sequence). V was clipped by 4 bases and J by 4 bases, with 12 bases between them. Regarding the study as a whole: Researchers could not determine here whether HLA type influences TCRB rearrangement.

Expressed TCRB transcripts were sequenced because the entire RNA isolate underwent reverse transcription. The data were produced by immunoSEQ multiplex PCR, yet TCRdb's version contains in-frame clones alone and is incomplete. In the table there are roughly 140,000 clones, around 50% of which are singletons. Regarding this clone: Its antigen is not known.

This TCR came from a man aged 18 to 30 in good health. The V and J genes are TRBV19 and TRBJ2-3, with TRBD1 as a possible D gene (6 bases). Sequenced input: Tregs from blood. The CDR3 nucleotides are TGTGCCAGTAGTAGCGCACAGGGACCAGATACGCAGTATTTT. This gives the protein CASSSAQGPDTQYF.